This T cell receptor beta chain derives from a study of T cell repertoires in cytomegalovirus infection (dated 2019 in TCRdb). About the full investigation: Alongside well-studied HLA-B-restricted epitopes, the peptide stimulations were aimed at recently identified HLA-C-restricted CMV epitopes, whose presentation resists viral immunomodulation. The HLA type of each donor mattered for the analysis, because public TCR beta signatures pointed to carriage of CMV infection along with the matching HLA type.

The listed sequencing device is Illumina HiSeq 1500. TCRdb handled the public reads itself, with Q25 trimming in fastp and clone calling in MiXCR, and kept productive beta chains. When rows share a CDR3 protein, they turn into one entry using the most common DNA and genes. Here the sample has roughly 920,000 distinct CDR3 sequences; around 29% occur a single time. The ten largest clones take up more than 12% of the sample. Summary of the overall study and its limitations: In both this cohort and an independent roughly 330-donor cohort, the cumulative frequency of public TCR beta family members distinguished carriers of CMV infection plus the relevant HLA type. The ex vivo response was dominated by HLA-C-restricted CMV-specific TCR beta clonotypes, which also provided the single most frequent clonotype in two of eight donors.

V lost 8 bases and J lost 8 bases, and the count of bases not matched to a germline gene is 5. The germline V gene encodes CDR1 SGHVT and CDR2 SQSDAQ. Counted from cysteine to phenylalanine, this CDR3 has 12 amino acids. Only CDR3 DNA remains: 36 bases, in frame from the first base. The sample's treatment or condition, from its label and the paper: in vitro stimulation with specific CMV peptide epitopes to enrich CMV-specific T cells. A remark on this clonotype: Its antigen is unknown. Per-base qualities were not stored, and no clone one base away is much larger.

The rearranged segments are TRBV7-4 and TRBJ2-1; 8 bases in the junction line up with TRBD1. The clonotype was recovered from a human donor in good health (CMV status not recorded). Some clones in this sample may be carry-over from other donors' samples. The material sequenced was cultured CD8+ T cells from PBMCs, taken from culture after CMV antigen stimulation. This receptor has the CDR3 CASRTGSDEQFF. The DNA is TGTGCCAGCCGGACAGGGTCCGATGAGCAGTTCTTC.